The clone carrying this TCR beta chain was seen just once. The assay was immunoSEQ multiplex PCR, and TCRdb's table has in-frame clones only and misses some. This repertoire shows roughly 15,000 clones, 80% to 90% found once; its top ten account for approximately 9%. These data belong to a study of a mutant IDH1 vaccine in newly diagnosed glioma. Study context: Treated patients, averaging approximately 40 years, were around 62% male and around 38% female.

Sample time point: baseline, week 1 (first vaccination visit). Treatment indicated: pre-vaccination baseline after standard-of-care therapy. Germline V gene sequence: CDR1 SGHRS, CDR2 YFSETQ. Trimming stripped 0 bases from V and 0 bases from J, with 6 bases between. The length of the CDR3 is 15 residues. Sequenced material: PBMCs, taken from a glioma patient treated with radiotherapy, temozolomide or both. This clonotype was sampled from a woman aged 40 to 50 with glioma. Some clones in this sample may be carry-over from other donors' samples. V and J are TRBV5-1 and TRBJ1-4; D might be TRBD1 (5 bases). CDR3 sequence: CASSLGQSTNEKLFF. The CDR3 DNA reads TGCGCCAGCAGCTTGGGACAGTCAACTAATGAAAAACTGTTTTTT. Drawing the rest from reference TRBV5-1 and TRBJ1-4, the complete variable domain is KAGVTQTPRYLIKTRGQQVTLSCSPISGHRSVSWYQQTPGQGLQFLFEYFSETQRNKGNFPGRFSGRQFSNSRSEMNVSTLELGDSALYLCASSLGQSTNEKLFFGSGTQLSVL.